The clone carrying this T cell receptor beta chain was detected a few times. The antigen remains undetermined. This sample was included in a study of early T cells in non-severe SARS-CoV-2 infection. About the research overall: Sequencing was performed on bulk RNA from unsorted whole blood, leaving chains unpaired. Study results and caveats: The matching step, a VDJdb search, favored anti-spike CD8 responses and missed private and CD4 specificities.

J lost 4 bases, V lost 4 bases, and 8 bases had no gene match. CDR3 size: 16 residues. CDR1 is MGHRA and CDR2 is YSYEKL in the germline V gene. The TCR library protocol attached unique molecular identifiers to the individual cDNA molecules. TCRdb re-analysed the 5' RACE reads in MiXCR, keeping a single row per CDR3 protein. The sample consists of 70,000 to 85,000 distinct CDR3 sequences, around 10% of them appearing once. The clonotype originates from an adult who was a healthcare worker with PCR-confirmed SARS-CoV-2 infection or an uninfected control (not recorded which). Sequencing input: whole blood. The rearrangement uses TRBV4-1 and TRBJ2-3; 10 bases are shared with TRBD2. CDR3 in DNA: TGCGCCAGCAGCCTCGGGTTAGCGGGGGGATCAGATACGCAGTATTTT. Translated: CASSLGLAGGSDTQYF.